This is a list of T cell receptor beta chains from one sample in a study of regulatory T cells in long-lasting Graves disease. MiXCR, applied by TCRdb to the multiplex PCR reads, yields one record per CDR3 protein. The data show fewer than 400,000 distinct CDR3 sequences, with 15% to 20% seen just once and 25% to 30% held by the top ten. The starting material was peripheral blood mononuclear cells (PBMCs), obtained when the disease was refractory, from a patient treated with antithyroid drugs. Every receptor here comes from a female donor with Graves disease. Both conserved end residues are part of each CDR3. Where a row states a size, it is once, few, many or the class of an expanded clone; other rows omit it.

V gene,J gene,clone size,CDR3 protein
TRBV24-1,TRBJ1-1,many,CATTLGVDTEAFF
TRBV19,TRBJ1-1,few,CASTLGGRNTEAFF
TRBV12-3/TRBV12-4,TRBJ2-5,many,CASSLGSGRVVETQYF
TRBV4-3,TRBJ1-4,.,CASSQDGVGRGGNEKLFF
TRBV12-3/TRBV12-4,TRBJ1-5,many,CASSSSSARGWDQPQHF
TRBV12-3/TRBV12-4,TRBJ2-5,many,CASQWGTGNQETQYF
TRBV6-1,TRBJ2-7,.,CAASQYRGLYEQYF
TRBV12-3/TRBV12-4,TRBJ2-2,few,CASSFRQAGGPNTGELFF
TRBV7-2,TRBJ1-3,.,CASSPGHHSGNTIYF
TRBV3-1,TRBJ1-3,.,CASRENGGTGNTIYF
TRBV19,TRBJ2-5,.,CASSTTGTGRLETQYF
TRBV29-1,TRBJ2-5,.,CSVGPAVKETQYF
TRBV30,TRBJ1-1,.,CAWSVFWTANTEAFF
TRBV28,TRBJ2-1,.,CASSFQEQFF
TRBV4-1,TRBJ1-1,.,CASSNRGFAEAFF
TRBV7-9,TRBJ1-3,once,CASSSQVPGNTIYF
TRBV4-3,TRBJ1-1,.,CASSQDRTGRTEAFF
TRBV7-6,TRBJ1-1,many,CASSPGPWREGEAFF
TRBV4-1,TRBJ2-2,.,CASRISGSGELFF
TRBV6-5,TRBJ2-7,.,CASSSGAPYEQYF
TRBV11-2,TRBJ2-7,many,CASSLMGLAGGPFPYEQYF
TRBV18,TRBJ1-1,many,CASSRQGMGNTEAFF
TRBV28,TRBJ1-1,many,CASSLWTGGNTEAFF
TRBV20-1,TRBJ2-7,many,CSARLQGAIYEQYF
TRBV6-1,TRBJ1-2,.,CASSDGQGATGYTF
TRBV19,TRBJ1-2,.,CASRTGPSANYGYTF
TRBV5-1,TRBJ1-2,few,CASSSGQLAHGYTF
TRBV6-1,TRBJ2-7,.,CASGKGPISCEQYF
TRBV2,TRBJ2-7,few,CASSGGLGQGEQYF
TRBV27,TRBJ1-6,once,CASTRQWDNSPLHF
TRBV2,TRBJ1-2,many,CASSVDRKNGYTF
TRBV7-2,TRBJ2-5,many,CASSINRGQETQYF
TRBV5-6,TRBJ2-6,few,CASSPYMSGANVLTF
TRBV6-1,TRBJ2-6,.,CASSRSGGSGANVLTF
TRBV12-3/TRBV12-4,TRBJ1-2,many,CASRGTDTTLAYGYTF
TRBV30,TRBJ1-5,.,CAWSEPYSNQPQHF
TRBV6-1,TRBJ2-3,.,CASSIDSGGEDTQYF
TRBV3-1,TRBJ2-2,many,CASSQDSLLAGELFF
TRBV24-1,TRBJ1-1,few,CATSVPLNTEAFF
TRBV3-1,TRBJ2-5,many,CASSQGFSGVPRETQYF
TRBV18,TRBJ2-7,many,CASSPVEGYEQYF
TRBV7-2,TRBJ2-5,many,CASSLRTGLPQETQYF
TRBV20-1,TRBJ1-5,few,CSASTGTGNQPQHF
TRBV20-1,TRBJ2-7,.,CSAKAGTGASYEQYF
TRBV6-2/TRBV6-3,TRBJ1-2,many,CASRPRAGGYTF
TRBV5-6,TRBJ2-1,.,CASSPISGNTYNEQFF
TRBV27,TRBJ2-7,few,CASSLTSGRRCTYEQYF
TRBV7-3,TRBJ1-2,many,CASSLTPLLGQGGGYTF